The 4 T cell receptor beta chains below come from one sample, sequenced in a study of blood T cell repertoires in COVID-19. Some clones are missing from TCRdb's copy, which holds only in-frame ones; the method was immunoSEQ multiplex PCR. The sample records around 160,000 clones, more than 75% being singletons. Sequenced sample: peripheral blood. All receptors come from a human donor with acute or convalescent COVID-19. The donor label of this sample is uncertain.

This clone has just a few counts. V gene TRBV18 combines with J gene TRBJ2-5; the D gene is possibly TRBD2 (6 bases). The V end lost 0 bases, the J end lost 5 bases, and 16 bases lay between the germline ends. This CDR3 has 16 residues. Germline-derived CDR1 and CDR2 are KGHSH and LQKENI. The CDR3 bases are TGTGCCAGCTCACCACCGGTGACTAGGATTTTGGAGACCCAGTACTTC. Translation gives CASSPPVTRILETQYF.

This clone was seen once. V gene TRBV10-1 combines with J gene TRBJ1-1; tentative D call: TRBD1 (5 bases). The CDR3 is made up of 12 amino acids. V dropped 6 bases and J dropped 5 bases, with 10 bases sitting between them. Germline V gene lookup returns CDR1 WNHNN and CDR2 SYGVQD (reference sequence). The CDR3 sequence: CASSQQGTEAFF. DNA for the CDR3: TGCGCCAGCAGCCAGCAGGGTACTGAAGCTTTCTTT.

The chain uses TRBV19 and TRBJ1-6, with 7 bases aligning to TRBD1. V trimming: 7 bases; J trimming: 5 bases; junction bases outside the gene matches: 5. Germline assignment: CDR1 LNHDA and CDR2 SQIVND (reference sequence). This CDR3 contains 14 residues. The CDR3 DNA reads TGTGCCAGTAAGACCGGGACAGATAATTCACCCCTCCACTTT. Translating it yields CASKTGTDNSPLHF.

The genes are TRBV2 and TRBJ1-1, with D possibly being TRBD1 (5 bases). CDR3 size: 14 residues. Germline values: CDR1 SNHLY, CDR2 FYNNEI. V dropped 4 bases and J dropped 4 bases, with 13 bases sitting between them. The DNA of the CDR3 is TGTGCCAGCAGTGCGGGACTCCGGGGCACTGAAGCTTTCTTT. It translates to CASSAGLRGTEAFF.